This TCR beta chain comes out of a study of T cells in Graves' hyperthyroidism and ophthalmopathy. It was RNA transcripts that yielded the amplified TCR beta CDR3 regions. When the TCR CDR3 underwent first-round RT-PCR, the HTBI primer set was used. TCRdb used MiXCR to reprocess the multiplex PCR reads, holding one entry per CDR3 protein. Among around 350,000 distinct CDR3 sequences listed, roughly 15% were seen once. This clonotype was detected many times. This CDR3 contains 14 residues. Unmatched junction bases numbered 8, after V lost 5 bases and J lost 7 bases. The TCR originated in a woman aged 60-75 years with Graves' ophthalmopathy. Sequences were obtained from blood. The gene calls are TRBV12-3 or TRBV12-4 and TRBJ2-1; TRBD1 matches at 7 bases. CDR3 sequence: CASSLLTGENEQFF. The CDR3 DNA is TGTGCCAGCAGTCTCCTAACAGGGGAGAATGAGCAGTTCTTC.